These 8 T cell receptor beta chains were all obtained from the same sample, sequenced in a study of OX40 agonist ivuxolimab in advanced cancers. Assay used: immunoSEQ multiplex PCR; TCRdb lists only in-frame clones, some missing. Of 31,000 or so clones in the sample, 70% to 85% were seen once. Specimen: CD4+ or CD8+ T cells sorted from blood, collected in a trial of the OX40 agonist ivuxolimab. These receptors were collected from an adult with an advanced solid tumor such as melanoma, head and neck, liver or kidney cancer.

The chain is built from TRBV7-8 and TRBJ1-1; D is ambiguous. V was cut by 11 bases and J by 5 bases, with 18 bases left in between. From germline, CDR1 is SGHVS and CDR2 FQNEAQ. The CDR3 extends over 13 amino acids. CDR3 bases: TGTGCCTGGAGGCGGGTTAGGGAAACTGAAGCTTTCTTT. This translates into CAWRRVRETEAFF.

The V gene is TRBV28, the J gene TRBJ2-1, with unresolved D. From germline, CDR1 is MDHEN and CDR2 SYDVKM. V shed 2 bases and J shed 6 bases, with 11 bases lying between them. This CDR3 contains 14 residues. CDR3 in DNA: TGTGCCAGCAGTTTAGGTAGGTCCCTCAATGAGCAGTTCTTC. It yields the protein CASSLGRSLNEQFF.

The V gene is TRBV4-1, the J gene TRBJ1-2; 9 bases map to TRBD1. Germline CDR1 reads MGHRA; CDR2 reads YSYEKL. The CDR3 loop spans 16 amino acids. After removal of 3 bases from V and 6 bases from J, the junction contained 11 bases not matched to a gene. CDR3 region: CASSQRGTGRKDGYTF. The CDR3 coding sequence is TGCGCCAGCAGCCAGCGCGGGACAGGGAGGAAAGATGGCTACACCTTC.

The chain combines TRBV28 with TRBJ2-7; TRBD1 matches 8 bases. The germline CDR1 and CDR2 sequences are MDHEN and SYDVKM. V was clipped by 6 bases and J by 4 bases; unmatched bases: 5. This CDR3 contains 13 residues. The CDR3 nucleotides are TGTGCCAGCAGGTCGGGACAGGCATACGAGCAGTACTTC. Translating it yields CASRSGQAYEQYF. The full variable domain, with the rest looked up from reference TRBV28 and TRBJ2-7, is DVKVTQSSRYLVKRTGEKVFLECVQDMDHENMFWYRQDPGLGLRLIYFSYDVKMKEKGDIPEGYSVSREKKERFSLILESASTNQTSMYLCASRSGQAYEQYFGPGTRLTVT.

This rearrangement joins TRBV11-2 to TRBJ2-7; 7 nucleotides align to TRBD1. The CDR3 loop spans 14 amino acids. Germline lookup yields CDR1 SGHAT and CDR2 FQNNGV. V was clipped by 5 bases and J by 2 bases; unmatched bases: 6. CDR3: CASSLTGTAYEQYF. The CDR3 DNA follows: TGTGCCAGCAGCCTAACTGGGACAGCCTACGAGCAGTACTTC.

CDR3 protein: CASSSYYEQYF. In DNA form, the CDR3 reads TGTGCCAGCAGCTCTTACTACGAGCAGTACTTC. The rearrangement joins TRBV11-2 to TRBJ2-7, with no clear D. V shed 4 bases and J shed 3 bases, with 4 bases lying between them. The CDR3 extends over 11 amino acids. Germline values: CDR1 SGHAT, CDR2 FQNNGV. Complete variable domain (other parts from reference TRBV11-2 and TRBJ2-7): EAGVAQSPRYKIIEKRQSVAFWCNPISGHATLYWYQQILGQGPKLLIQFQNNGVVDDSQLPKDRFSAERLKGVDSTLKIQPAKLEDSAVYLCASSSYYEQYFGPGTRLTVT.

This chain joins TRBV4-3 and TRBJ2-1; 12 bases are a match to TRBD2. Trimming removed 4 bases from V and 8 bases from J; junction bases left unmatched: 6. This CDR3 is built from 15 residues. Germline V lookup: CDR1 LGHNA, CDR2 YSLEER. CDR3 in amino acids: CASSRGLAGFDEQFF. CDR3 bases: TGCGCCAGCAGCCGAGGACTAGCGGGGTTCGATGAGCAGTTCTTC.

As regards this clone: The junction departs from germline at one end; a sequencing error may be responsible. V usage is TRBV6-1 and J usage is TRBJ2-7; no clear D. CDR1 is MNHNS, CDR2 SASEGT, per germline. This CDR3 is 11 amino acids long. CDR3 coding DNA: TGTGCCGGCAGTAACCACTACGAGCAGTACTTC. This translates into CAGSNHYEQYF.